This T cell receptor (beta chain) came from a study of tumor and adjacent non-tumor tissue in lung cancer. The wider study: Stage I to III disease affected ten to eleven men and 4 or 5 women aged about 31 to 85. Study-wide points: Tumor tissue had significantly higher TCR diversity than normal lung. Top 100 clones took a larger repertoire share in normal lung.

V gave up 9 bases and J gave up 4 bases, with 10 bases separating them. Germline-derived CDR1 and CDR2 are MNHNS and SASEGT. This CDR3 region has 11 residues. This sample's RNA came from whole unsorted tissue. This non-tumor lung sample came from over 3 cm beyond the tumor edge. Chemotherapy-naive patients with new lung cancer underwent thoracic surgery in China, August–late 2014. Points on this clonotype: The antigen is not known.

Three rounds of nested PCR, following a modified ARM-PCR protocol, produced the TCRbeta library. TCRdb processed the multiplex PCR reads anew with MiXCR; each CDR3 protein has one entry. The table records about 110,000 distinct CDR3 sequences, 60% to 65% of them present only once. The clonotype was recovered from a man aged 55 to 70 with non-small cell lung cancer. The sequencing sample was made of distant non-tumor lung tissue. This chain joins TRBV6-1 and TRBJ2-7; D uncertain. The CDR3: CARTPLYEQYF. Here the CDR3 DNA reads TGTGCCAGAACTCCCCTATACGAGCAGTACTTC.